This T cell receptor beta chain comes out of a study of blood T cell repertoires in COVID-19. The overall study: There were acute and convalescent COVID-19 samples, and they came from the United States, Italy and Spain. PBMCs, B-cell-depleted T cells, or T cells provided the cDNA or gDNA that made up the material.

V gave up 3 bases and J gave up 0 bases; unmatched junction bases: 5. Per the germline V gene, CDR1 is GTSNPN and CDR2 is SVGIG (reference sequence). This CDR3 has 15 amino acids. Original handling: Reference gene primer amplification in the assay estimated nucleated cell counts. Libraries were prepared by immunoSEQ multiplex PCR; TCRdb keeps only in-frame clonotypes and omits some of them. The DNA was the basis for D and trimming; V, J and clone size are from that table. The sample holds about 56,000 clones, about 89% seen once. The TCR was taken from a human donor in a cohort sampled during active COVID-19. The sample was peripheral blood. This rearrangement joins TRBV30 to TRBJ1-5, with TRBD1 matching over 7 bases. The DNA for the CDR3 is TGTGCCTGGAGCGCAGGGGGATATAGCAATCAGCCCCAGCATTTT. It yields the protein CAWSAGGYSNQPQHF.